The entry below gives a single T cell receptor beta chain sequence along with its context. Source study methods: By means of reference gene primer amplification, nucleated cell counts were estimated. Sequencing was performed with immunoSEQ multiplex PCR; in TCRdb, only in-frame clones are kept and a portion is missing. Clone size and V and J calls were adopted from that table, with D and trimming inferred from the DNA. Of approximately 160,000 clones listed, more than 70% were seen once; the top ten hold approximately 14%. These data originate in a study of blood T cell repertoires in COVID-19. Study at large: Samples of COVID-19 (acute and convalescent) were obtained from the United States, Italy and Spain. PBMCs, B-cell-depleted T cells, or T cells were the source of the cDNA or gDNA that made up the material.

Germline lookup yields CDR1 SEHNR and CDR2 FQNEAQ (reference sequence). This CDR3 has 16 amino acids. After removal of 4 bases from V and 6 bases from J, the junction contained 14 bases not matched to a gene. This receptor was obtained from a man in his late teens or twenties with active or convalescent COVID-19. Sequences were obtained from peripheral blood. The chain joins TRBV7-9 to TRBJ1-2, with 7 nucleotides matching TRBD1. The CDR3, as DNA: TGTGCCAGCAGCTCTACTTTAGGTGGGACAGAAGATGGCTACACCTTC. It translates to CASSSTLGGTEDGYTF.